What follows describes a single TCR beta chain. This record belongs to a study of OX40 agonist ivuxolimab in advanced cancers. Turning to the study itself: Patients were dosed intravenously with ivuxolimab at 0.01 to 10 mg/kg every 2 weeks.

The assay was immunoSEQ multiplex PCR, and TCRdb's table has in-frame clones only and misses some. The sample has some 57,000 clones, under 90% seen once. The sampling schedule covered blood at baseline, cycle 4 day 1, and cycle 7 day 1. In germline, CDR1 is SGHAT, CDR2 FQDESV (reference sequence). Trimming cost V 5 bases and J 4 bases; bases outside gene matches: 8. The CDR3 is 15 amino acids. The input for sequencing was CD4+ or CD8+ T cells sorted from blood, taken in a trial of the OX40 agonist ivuxolimab. This TCR derives from an adult with an advanced solid tumor such as melanoma, head and neck, liver or kidney cancer. The chain combines TRBV11-1 with TRBJ2-7, with 10 bases aligning to TRBD2. The CDR3 reads CASSRLAGVPYEQYF. The CDR3 coding sequence is TGTGCCAGCAGCCGGCTAGCGGGAGTACCTTACGAGCAGTACTTC.